Listed below are T cell receptor beta chains from one sample, sequenced in a study of blood T cell repertoires in COVID-19. Using immunoSEQ multiplex PCR, the repertoire was profiled, and TCRdb retains in-frame clones only, with some absent. The table has about 52,000 clones, about 91% seen once. The sequencing input was peripheral blood. The source of these receptors is a man between 50 and 59 years old with active COVID-19. The CDR3 runs from the conserved cysteine through the conserved F or W. Fields, in order: J gene, V gene, clone size, D gene, CDR3 DNA, CDR3 protein. The D gene is left open where the match is weak. Some rows mark clone size as missing; the rest say once, few, many or name a class of expanded clone.

J gene: TRBJ1-4; V gene: TRBV7-9; clone size: -; D gene: TRBD1; CDR3 DNA: TGTGCCAGCAGCGAAACAGGGGGAACACGGCAACTGTTTTTT; CDR3 protein: CASSETGGTRQLFF
J gene: TRBJ2-1; V gene: TRBV6-5; clone size: -; D gene: -; CDR3 DNA: TGTGCCAGCAGTTACAGGAAAGTGACAGCGAATGAGCAGTTCTTC; CDR3 protein: CASSYRKVTANEQFF
J gene: TRBJ2-3; V gene: TRBV15; clone size: once; D gene: TRBD2; CDR3 DNA: TGTGCCACTACCCCCAAGCGGGGGGGTTGGACAGATACGCAGTATTTT; CDR3 protein: CATTPKRGGWTDTQYF
J gene: TRBJ1-2; V gene: TRBV10-3; clone size: -; D gene: -; CDR3 DNA: TGTGCCATCAGTGTCTCCTCCGACAACAACTATGGCTACACCTTC; CDR3 protein: CAISVSSDNNYGYTF
J gene: TRBJ2-5; V gene: TRBV3-1/TRBV3-2; clone size: -; D gene: TRBD2; CDR3 DNA: TGTGCCAGCAGCCAAGGACTAGCGGGAGGGACAGAGACCCAGTACTTC; CDR3 protein: CASSQGLAGGTETQYF
J gene: TRBJ2-1; V gene: TRBV6-5; clone size: -; D gene: TRBD2; CDR3 DNA: TGTGCCAGCAGATGGACTAGCGGGGTCTTGGATGAGCAGTTCTTC; CDR3 protein: CASRWTSGVLDEQFF
J gene: TRBJ2-1; V gene: TRBV19; clone size: -; D gene: TRBD2; CDR3 DNA: TGTGCCAGTAGTATAAGTCGTTCTAGCGGGACACGAATGTTCTTC; CDR3 protein: CASSISRSSGTRMFF
J gene: TRBJ1-5; V gene: TRBV6-4; clone size: -; D gene: TRBD1; CDR3 DNA: TGTGCCAGCAGGACCACTGACAGGGTGTGGAATCAGCCCCAGCATTTT; CDR3 protein: CASRTTDRVWNQPQHF
J gene: TRBJ1-5; V gene: TRBV19; clone size: -; D gene: TRBD1; CDR3 DNA: TGTGCCAGTAGGGACAGGCGTAGGAGCAATCAGCCCCAGCATTTT; CDR3 protein: CASRDRRRSNQPQHF
J gene: TRBJ2-1; V gene: TRBV7-9; clone size: -; D gene: TRBD2; CDR3 DNA: TGTGCCAGCAGCTTCTTTCTAGCGGGAGGGGGTGCTGGGAATGAGCAGTTCTTC; CDR3 protein: CASSFFLAGGGAGNEQFF
J gene: TRBJ2-1; V gene: TRBV4-1; clone size: -; D gene: -; CDR3 DNA: TGCGCCAGCAGCCAAGAGCCCTCGGATGAGCAGTTCTTC; CDR3 protein: CASSQEPSDEQFF
J gene: TRBJ2-3; V gene: TRBV30; clone size: once; D gene: -; CDR3 DNA: TGTGCCTGGAGTGGTCCCGTCCCCCCCCATACGCAGTATTTT; CDR3 protein: CAWSGPVPPHTQYF
J gene: TRBJ2-4; V gene: TRBV5-4; clone size: -; D gene: -; CDR3 DNA: TGTGCCAGCAGCTTGGCCAACAGGGAAAAAAACATTCAGTACTTC; CDR3 protein: CASSLANREKNIQYF
J gene: TRBJ1-1; V gene: TRBV5-1; clone size: once; D gene: TRBD1; CDR3 DNA: TGCGCCAGCAGCTTGACCGGGACAGGGGCGGAGAACACTGAAGCTTTCTTT; CDR3 protein: CASSLTGTGAENTEAFF
J gene: TRBJ2-7; V gene: TRBV30; clone size: few; D gene: TRBD1; CDR3 DNA: TGTGCCTGGAGTGTAAACAGGGGGGCTTACGAGCAGTACTTC; CDR3 protein: CAWSVNRGAYEQYF
J gene: TRBJ1-1; V gene: TRBV30; clone size: -; D gene: TRBD1; CDR3 DNA: TGTGCCTGGATGGGACAGACGAACACTGAAGCTTTCTTT; CDR3 protein: CAWMGQTNTEAFF
J gene: TRBJ1-1; V gene: TRBV7-6; clone size: -; D gene: -; CDR3 DNA: TGTGCCAGCAGCGCCCGCGACAGGAACACTGAAGCTTTCTTT; CDR3 protein: CASSARDRNTEAFF
J gene: TRBJ2-7; V gene: TRBV7-6; clone size: -; D gene: -; CDR3 DNA: TGTGCCAGCAGTTCGGGGCGGGGCGGCGAGCAGTACTTC; CDR3 protein: CASSSGRGGEQYF
J gene: TRBJ2-5; V gene: TRBV4-3; clone size: -; D gene: TRBD2; CDR3 DNA: TGCGCCAGCAGCCAGGGACTAGCACAAGAGACCCAGTACTTC; CDR3 protein: CASSQGLAQETQYF
J gene: TRBJ2-1; V gene: TRBV11-2; clone size: -; D gene: TRBD2; CDR3 DNA: TGTGCCAGCAGCCCCTACCCCCTAGCGGGGGCGAACAATGAGCAGTTCTTC; CDR3 protein: CASSPYPLAGANNEQFF
J gene: TRBJ2-2; V gene: TRBV29-1; clone size: -; D gene: -; CDR3 DNA: TGCAGCGTTCGACGGGGGGCGGCCGGGGAGCTGTTTTTT; CDR3 protein: CSVRRGAAGELFF
J gene: TRBJ1-1; V gene: TRBV3-1/TRBV3-2; clone size: -; D gene: TRBD1; CDR3 DNA: TGTGCCAGCAGCCGTACAGGGGATGTTGGCACTGAAGCTTTCTTT; CDR3 protein: CASSRTGDVGTEAFF
J gene: TRBJ2-3; V gene: TRBV29-1; clone size: -; D gene: TRBD2; CDR3 DNA: TGCAGCGTTGAGGGGGCTAGCGGGGGCCCCCGGATGGATACGCAGTATTTT; CDR3 protein: CSVEGASGGPRMDTQYF
J gene: TRBJ2-3; V gene: TRBV24-1; clone size: -; D gene: TRBD1; CDR3 DNA: TGTGCCACAGATACAGGGGCTAGCACAGATACGCAGTATTTT; CDR3 protein: CATDTGASTDTQYF
J gene: TRBJ2-2; V gene: TRBV28; clone size: -; D gene: TRBD1; CDR3 DNA: TGTGCCAGCAGTCTCACAGGGGGGAATGCCGGGGAGCTGTTTTTT; CDR3 protein: CASSLTGGNAGELFF
J gene: TRBJ2-1; V gene: TRBV9; clone size: -; D gene: -; CDR3 DNA: TGTGCCAGCAGCGTAGGGACTAATTCCTACAATGAGCAGTTCTTC; CDR3 protein: CASSVGTNSYNEQFF
J gene: TRBJ2-3; V gene: TRBV29-1; clone size: -; D gene: -; CDR3 DNA: TGCAGCGTTGGAGCGATACTCACAGATACGCAGTATTTT; CDR3 protein: CSVGAILTDTQYF
J gene: TRBJ2-7; V gene: TRBV9; clone size: -; D gene: -; CDR3 DNA: TGTGCCAGCAGCGTAGAGGAGGGACCCTCCTACGAGCAGTACTTC; CDR3 protein: CASSVEEGPSYEQYF